This T cell receptor beta chain was sequenced for a study of cytomegalovirus exposure and HLA in healthy donors. Primers for the PCR totalled 60 Vbeta and 13 Jbeta. Clones were read by immunoSEQ multiplex PCR, and TCRdb kept only the in-frame ones, dropping some. The data show around 150,000 clones, 8.9% seen once. These donors, healthy bone marrow donors, were studied. The germline CDR1 and CDR2 sequences are SGHRS and YFSETQ. There are 16 residues in the CDR3. V trimming: 4 bases; J trimming: 1 base; junction bases outside the gene matches: 5. This clone was recorded a few times. Source material: PBMCs. This receptor was obtained from a woman between 35 and 50 years old in good health and CMV-seropositive. V and J are TRBV5-1 and TRBJ2-5; TRBD2 agrees at 12 bases. Here the CDR3 reads CASSQTSGGIQETQYF. In DNA form, the CDR3 reads TGCGCCAGCAGCCAGACTAGCGGGGGAATCCAAGAGACCCAGTACTTC.